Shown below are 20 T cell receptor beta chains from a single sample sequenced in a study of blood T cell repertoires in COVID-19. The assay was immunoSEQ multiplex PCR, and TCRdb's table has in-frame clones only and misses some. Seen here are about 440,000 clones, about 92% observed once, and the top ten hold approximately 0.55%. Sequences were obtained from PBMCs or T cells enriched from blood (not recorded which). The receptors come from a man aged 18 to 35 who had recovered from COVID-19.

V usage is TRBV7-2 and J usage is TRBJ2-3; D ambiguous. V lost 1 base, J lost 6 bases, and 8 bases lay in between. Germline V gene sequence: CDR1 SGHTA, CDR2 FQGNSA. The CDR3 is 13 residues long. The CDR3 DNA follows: TGTGCCAGCAGCTTAGTATCTTCGGATACGCAGTATTTT. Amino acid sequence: CASSLVSSDTQYF.

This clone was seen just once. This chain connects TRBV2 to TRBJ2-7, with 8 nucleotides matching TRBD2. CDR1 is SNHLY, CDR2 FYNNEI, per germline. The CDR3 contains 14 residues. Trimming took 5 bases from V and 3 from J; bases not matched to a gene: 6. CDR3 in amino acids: CASSRGTRGYEQYF. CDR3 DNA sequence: TGTGCCAGCAGTCGCGGGACTAGGGGCTACGAGCAGTACTTC. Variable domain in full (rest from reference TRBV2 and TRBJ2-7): EPEVTQTPSHQVTQMGQEVILRCVPISNHLYFYWYRQILGQKVEFLVSFYNNEISEKSEIFDDQFSVERPDGSNFTLKIRSTKLEDSAMYFCASSRGTRGYEQYFGPGTRLTVT.

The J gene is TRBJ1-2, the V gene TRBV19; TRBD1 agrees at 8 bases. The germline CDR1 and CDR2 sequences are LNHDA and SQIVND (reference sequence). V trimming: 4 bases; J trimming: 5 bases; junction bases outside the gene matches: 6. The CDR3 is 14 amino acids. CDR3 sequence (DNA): TGTGCCAGTAGTACCCTGACAGGGGAGTATGGCTACACCTTC. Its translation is CASSTLTGEYGYTF.

The DNA for the CDR3 is TGTGCCACCAGTGATTTGCCGGCTAGCGGGAGGTCCGGGGAGCTGTTTTTT. It codes for CATSDLPASGRSGELFF. The gene calls are TRBV24-1 and TRBJ2-2; 11 nucleotides align to TRBD2. J lost 6 bases, V lost 0 bases, and 5 bases had no gene match. Germline-derived CDR1 and CDR2 are KGHDR and SFDVKD. The CDR3 contains 17 residues.

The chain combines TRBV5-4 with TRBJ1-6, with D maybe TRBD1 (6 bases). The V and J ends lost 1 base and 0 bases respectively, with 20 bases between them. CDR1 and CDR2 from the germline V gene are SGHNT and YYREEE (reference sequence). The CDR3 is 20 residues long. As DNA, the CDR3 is TGTGCCAGCAGCTTGTCTGGGACACCGGTGCAGTTCTCCTATAATTCACCCCTCCACTTT. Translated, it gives CASSLSGTPVQFSYNSPLHF.

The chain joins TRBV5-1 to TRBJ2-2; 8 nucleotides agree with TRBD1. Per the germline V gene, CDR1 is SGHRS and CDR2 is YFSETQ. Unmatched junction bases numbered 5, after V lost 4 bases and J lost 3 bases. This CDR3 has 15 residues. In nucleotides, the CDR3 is TGCGCCAGCAGCACGACAGGGGTACACACCGGGGAGCTGTTTTTT. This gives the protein CASSTTGVHTGELFF.

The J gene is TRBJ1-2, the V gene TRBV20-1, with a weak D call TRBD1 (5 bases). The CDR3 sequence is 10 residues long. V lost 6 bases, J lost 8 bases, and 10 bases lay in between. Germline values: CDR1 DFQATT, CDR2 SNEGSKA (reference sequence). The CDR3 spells CSAPDNGYTF. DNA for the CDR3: TGCAGTGCCCCGGACAACGGCTACACCTTC.

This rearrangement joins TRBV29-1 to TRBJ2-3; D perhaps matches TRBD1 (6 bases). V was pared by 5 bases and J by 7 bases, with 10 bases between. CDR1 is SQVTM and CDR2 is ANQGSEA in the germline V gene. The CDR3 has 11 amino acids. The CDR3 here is CSVRGSNTQYF. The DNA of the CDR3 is TGCAGCGTTAGGGGGAGTAATACGCAGTATTTT.

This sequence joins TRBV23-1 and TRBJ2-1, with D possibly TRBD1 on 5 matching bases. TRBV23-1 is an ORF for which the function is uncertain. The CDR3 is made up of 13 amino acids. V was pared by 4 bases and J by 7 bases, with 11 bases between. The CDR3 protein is CASSPPRVNEQFF. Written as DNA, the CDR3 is TGCGCCAGCAGTCCCCCCAGGGTTAATGAGCAGTTCTTC.

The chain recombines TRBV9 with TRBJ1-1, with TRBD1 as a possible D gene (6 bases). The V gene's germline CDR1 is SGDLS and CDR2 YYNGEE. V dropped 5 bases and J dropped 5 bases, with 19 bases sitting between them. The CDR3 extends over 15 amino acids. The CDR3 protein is CASSDDRSSSTEAFF. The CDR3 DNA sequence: TGTGCCAGCAGTGACGACAGGTCGTCGAGTACTGAAGCTTTCTTT.

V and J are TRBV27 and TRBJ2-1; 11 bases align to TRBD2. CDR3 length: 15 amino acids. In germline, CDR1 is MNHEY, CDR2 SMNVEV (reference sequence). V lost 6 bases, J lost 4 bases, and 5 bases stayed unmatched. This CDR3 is CASRARLAGYNEQFF. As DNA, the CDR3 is TGTGCCAGCAGGGCGCGACTAGCGGGATACAATGAGCAGTTCTTC.

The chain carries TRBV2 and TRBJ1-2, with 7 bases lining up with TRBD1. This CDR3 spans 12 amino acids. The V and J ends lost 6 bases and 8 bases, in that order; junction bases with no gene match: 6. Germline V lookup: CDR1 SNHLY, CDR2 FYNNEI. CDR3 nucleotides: TGTGCCAGCAGCGACAGGGCACGAGGCTACACCTTC. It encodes CASSDRARGYTF.

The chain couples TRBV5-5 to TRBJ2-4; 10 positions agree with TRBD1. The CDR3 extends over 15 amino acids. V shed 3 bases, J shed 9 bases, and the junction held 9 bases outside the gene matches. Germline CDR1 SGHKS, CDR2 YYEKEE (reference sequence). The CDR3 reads CASSSTGGGIGIQYF. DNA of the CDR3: TGTGCCAGCAGCTCGACAGGGGGCGGGATAGGCATTCAGTACTTC.

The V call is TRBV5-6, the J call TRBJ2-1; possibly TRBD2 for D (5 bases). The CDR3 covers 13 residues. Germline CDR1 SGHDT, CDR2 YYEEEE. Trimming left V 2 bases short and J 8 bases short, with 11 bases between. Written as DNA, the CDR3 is TGTGCCAGCAGCTTTTATAACGGGGATGAGCAGTTCTTC. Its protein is CASSFYNGDEQFF.

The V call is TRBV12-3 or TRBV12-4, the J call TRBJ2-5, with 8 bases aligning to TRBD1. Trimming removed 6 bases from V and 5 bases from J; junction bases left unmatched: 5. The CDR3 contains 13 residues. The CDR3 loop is CASRGQVGETQYF. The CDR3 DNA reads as TGTGCCAGCAGGGGACAGGTGGGGGAGACCCAGTACTTC.

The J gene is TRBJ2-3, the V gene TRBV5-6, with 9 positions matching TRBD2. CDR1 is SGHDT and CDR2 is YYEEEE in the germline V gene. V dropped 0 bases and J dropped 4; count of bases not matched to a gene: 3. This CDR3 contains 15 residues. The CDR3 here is CASSLGSGRADTQYF. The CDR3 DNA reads TGTGCCAGCAGCTTGGGTAGCGGGAGAGCAGATACGCAGTATTTT.

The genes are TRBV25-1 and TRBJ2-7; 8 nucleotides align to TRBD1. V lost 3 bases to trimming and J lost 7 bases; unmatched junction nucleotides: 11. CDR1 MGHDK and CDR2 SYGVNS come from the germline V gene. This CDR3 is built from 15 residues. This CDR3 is CASSEFFRGHGEQYF. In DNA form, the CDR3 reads TGTGCCAGCAGTGAGTTTTTCAGGGGGCATGGGGAGCAGTACTTC.

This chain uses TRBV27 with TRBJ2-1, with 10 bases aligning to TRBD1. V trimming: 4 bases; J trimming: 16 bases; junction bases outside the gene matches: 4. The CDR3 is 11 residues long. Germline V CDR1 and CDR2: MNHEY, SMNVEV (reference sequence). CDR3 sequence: CASSSGTGDFF. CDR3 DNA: TGTGCCAGCAGTTCCGGGACAGGGGACTTCTTC.

The CDR3 region is CASSPPAVWGYTF. The CDR3 DNA reads TGTGCCAGCTCACCACCGGCGGTTTGGGGCTACACCTTC. The gene calls are TRBV18 and TRBJ1-2; D is undetermined. The germline gives CDR1 KGHSH, CDR2 LQKENI. V was trimmed by 0 bases and J by 8 bases, leaving 10 bases between them. CDR3 size: 13 residues.

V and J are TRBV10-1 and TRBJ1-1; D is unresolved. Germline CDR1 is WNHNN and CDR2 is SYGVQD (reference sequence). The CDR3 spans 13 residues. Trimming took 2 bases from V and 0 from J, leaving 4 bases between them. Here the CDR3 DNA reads TGCGCCAGCAGTGAGCAGGTGAACACTGAAGCTTTCTTT. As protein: CASSEQVNTEAFF.